This T cell receptor (beta chain) was observed in a study of blood T cell repertoires in COVID-19. V was clipped by 0 bases and J by 9 bases; unmatched bases: 4. The CDR3 extends over 15 amino acids. CDR1 MNHEY and CDR2 SVGAGI come from the germline V gene. Only in-frame clones appear in the TCRdb table, and some are missing; sequencing was by immunoSEQ multiplex PCR. The table has 80,000 to 100,000 clones, 65% to 90% seen once; the top ten hold 15% to 20%. This chain links TRBV6-5 with TRBJ1-6; 8 bases agree with TRBD1. The sequenced material came from peripheral blood. The receptor comes from a woman of 80 years or more with acute or convalescent COVID-19. CDR3 sequence reads: CASSYSLTGGSPLHF. The CDR3 bases are TGTGCCAGCAGTTACTCCCTAACAGGGGGTTCACCCCTCCACTTT.